The next 13 T cell receptor beta chains were all read from a single sample in a study of blood T cell repertoires in COVID-19. This table comes from immunoSEQ multiplex PCR, and its TCRdb copy is limited to in-frame clones, with some not included. The sample yields over 110,000 clones, over 80% seen once. The sample consisted of peripheral blood. These receptors all come from a woman aged 50 to 65 with acute or convalescent COVID-19.

The chain employs TRBV9 and TRBJ2-7; the D gene is possibly TRBD2 (5 bases). Trimming removed 6 bases from V and 2 bases from J, with 15 bases in between. Germline CDR1 SGDLS, CDR2 YYNGEE. This CDR3 contains 14 residues. For the CDR3, the DNA is TGTGCCAGCACCCCCGGAGGCGTCGCCTACGAGCAGTACTTC. Encoded protein: CASTPGGVAYEQYF.

This clone was picked up a small number of times. CDR3 in amino acids: CSVFLTDRVKDTQYF. The CDR3 DNA follows: TGCAGCGTTTTCCTCACGGACAGGGTCAAAGATACGCAGTATTTT. The chain recombines TRBV29-1 with TRBJ2-3; 8 nucleotides line up with TRBD1. CDR3 length: 15 amino acids. The junction had 12 bases not matched to a gene; V was cut back by 5 bases and J by 5 bases. Germline lookup yields CDR1 SQVTM and CDR2 ANQGSEA.

This clone was seen only a few times. V usage is TRBV5-1 and J usage is TRBJ2-7; maybe TRBD1 (6 bases). Trimming took off 3 bases at V and 3 bases at J, with 16 bases between the two ends. CDR1 is SGHRS, CDR2 YFSETQ, per germline. This CDR3 is built from 15 residues. CDR3 loop: CASSSPDSGGYEQYF. The DNA of the CDR3 is TGCGCCAGCAGCTCCCCGGACAGCGGAGGCTACGAGCAGTACTTC. Looking up the rest from reference TRBV5-1 and TRBJ2-7 gives the full variable domain: KAGVTQTPRYLIKTRGQQVTLSCSPISGHRSVSWYQQTPGQGLQFLFEYFSETQRNKGNFPGRFSGRQFSNSRSEMNVSTLELGDSALYLCASSSPDSGGYEQYFGPGTRLTVT.

The rearrangement links TRBV6-5 to TRBJ1-2, with 10 nucleotides matching TRBD1. Germline trimming cut 6 bases from V and 8 bases from J; bases unmatched to any gene: 12. Germline V gene sequence: CDR1 MNHEY, CDR2 SVGAGI. This CDR3 has 15 residues. The DNA of the CDR3 is TGTGCCAGCAGCTCGACAGGGGGCTCGCTCAACGGCTACACCTTC. This encodes CASSSTGGSLNGYTF.

The rearrangement links TRBV4-2 to TRBJ1-6; 9 nucleotides agree with TRBD1. CDR1 is LGHNA, CDR2 YNFKEQ, per germline. The J segment lost 6 bases and the V segment lost 1 base, leaving 4 bases of the junction unmatched. The CDR3 loop spans 16 amino acids. CDR3 sequence reads: CASSQGRDRANSPLHF. The CDR3 DNA follows: TGTGCCAGCAGCCAAGGCCGGGACAGGGCTAATTCACCCCTCCACTTT.

V usage is TRBV6-5 and J usage is TRBJ2-2; D might be TRBD2 (6 bases). Trimming took off 10 bases at V and 2 bases at J, with 17 bases between the two ends. Looked up from germline, CDR1 is MNHEY and CDR2 is SVGAGI. CDR3 size: 15 residues. The CDR3: CATGVRTKNTGELFF. CDR3 in DNA: TGTGCCACCGGGGTTAGGACTAAAAACACCGGGGAGCTGTTTTTT.

V and J are TRBV30 and TRBJ2-1; 11 positions match TRBD1. J lost 6 bases, V lost 0 bases, and 4 bases had no gene match. Germline values: CDR1 GTSNPN, CDR2 SVGIG (reference sequence). The CDR3 totals 15 residues. CDR3 amino acids: CAWSVRDRGFNEQFF. The DNA for the CDR3 is TGTGCCTGGAGTGTCAGGGACAGGGGGTTCAATGAGCAGTTCTTC.

The rearrangement links TRBV13 to TRBJ2-6, with no clear D. This CDR3 is built from 16 residues. Trimming shortened V by 0 bases and J by 3 bases, and 9 bases separated the two germline ends. Germline CDR1 and CDR2: PRHDT and FYEKMQ (reference sequence). This CDR3 reads CASSLGESGGANVLTF. The CDR3 DNA reads TGTGCCAGCAGCTTAGGGGAGTCTGGTGGGGCCAACGTCCTGACTTTC.

The table lists this clone with a count of one. V and J are TRBV6-5 and TRBJ2-3; D might be TRBD1 (6 bases). V lost 8 bases and J 2 bases, leaving 11 bases between the germline ends. From germline, CDR1 is MNHEY and CDR2 SVGAGI. The CDR3 contains 13 residues. CDR3 amino acids: CASRWTATDTQYF. The CDR3 DNA reads TGTGCCAGCCGCTGGACAGCCACAGATACGCAGTATTTT.

The chain has TRBV7-9 and TRBJ2-7, with D perhaps matching TRBD2 (7 bases). Germline lookup yields CDR1 SEHNR and CDR2 FQNEAQ (reference sequence). Trimming took 4 bases from V and 1 from J, leaving 14 bases between them. The CDR3 totals 15 residues. For the CDR3, the DNA is TGTGCCAGCAGCTCCCCCGGGGGGCCTTCCTACGAGCAGTACTTC. It is translated as CASSSPGGPSYEQYF.

The chain has TRBV11-2 and TRBJ2-1; 9 positions agree with TRBD1. V shed 1 base and J 3 bases; nucleotides not matched to a gene: 7. Per the germline V gene, CDR1 is SGHAT and CDR2 is FQNNGV. There are 17 residues in the CDR3. DNA of the CDR3: TGTGCCAGCAGCTTAGTACCGGGACAGGGCGGCTACAATGAGCAGTTCTTC. Translated: CASSLVPGQGGYNEQFF.

V and J are TRBV5-6 and TRBJ2-3; weak D call: TRBD2 (5 bases). Germline assignment: CDR1 SGHDT and CDR2 YYEEEE. V gave up 0 bases and J gave up 3 bases, with 5 bases separating them. The CDR3 extends over 13 amino acids. The CDR3 nucleotides are TGTGCCAGCAGCTTGGGGAGGACAGATACGCAGTATTTT. Protein product: CASSLGRTDTQYF.

In its sample, this clone was seen once. The chain has TRBV19 and TRBJ2-3; TRBD1 might be the D (6 bases). Germline V gene lookup returns CDR1 LNHDA and CDR2 SQIVND (reference sequence). CDR3 length equals 13 residues. V shed 7 bases and J shed 2 bases, with 10 bases lying between them. The CDR3 DNA sequence: TGTGCCAGTACGACAGGAGACACAGATACGCAGTATTTT. It is translated as CASTTGDTDTQYF.